This entry lists 25 T cell receptor beta chains sequenced from one sample in a study of blood T cells in healthy people across ages. It was with a sample-barcoded 5' primer and a J-beta primer mix that a second PCR of about 6 to 12 cycles was run. One entry per CDR3 protein results from TCRdb running MiXCR on the 5' RACE reads. The sample yields 790,000 or so distinct CDR3 sequences, 46% seen once. The sequencing sample was made of blood. The receptors were gathered from a man older than 75 in good health.

This clonotype has only one observation. The gene calls are TRBV7-9 and TRBJ2-3, with 9 nucleotides matching TRBD2. V was clipped by 6 bases and J by 8 bases; unmatched bases: 12. Germline loops: CDR1 SEHNR, CDR2 FQNEAQ (reference sequence). This CDR3 contains 15 residues. CDR3 DNA: TGTGCCAGCAGGTTTAGCGGGAGCACGGTAGGTACGCAGTATTTT. Its translation is CASRFSGSTVGTQYF.

This clonotype was picked up a small number of times. The chain couples TRBV28 to TRBJ1-2; D call uncertain. The CDR3 length is 13 residues. Germline V lookup: CDR1 MDHEN, CDR2 SYDVKM. The ends were cut back, 2 bases at V and 5 bases at J, with 9 bases in the middle. CDR3 sequence (DNA): TGTGCCAGCAGTTTAGGAAGGGCTTATGGCTACACCTTC. It specifies CASSLGRAYGYTF.

V usage is TRBV10-3 and J usage is TRBJ2-3, with TRBD2 matching 13 bases. CDR1 ENHRY and CDR2 SYGVKD come from the germline V gene. This CDR3 has 15 amino acids. Trimming removed 8 bases from V and 8 bases from J; junction bases left unmatched: 10. The CDR3 nucleotides are TGTGCCATCGGGAAAGGACTAGCGGGAGAGGGTACGCAGTATTTT. Its protein is CAIGKGLAGEGTQYF.

This clonotype was picked up a small number of times. V and J are TRBV7-2 and TRBJ2-7; 7 bases line up with TRBD1. This CDR3 has 14 residues. Germline V gene data show CDR1 as SGHTA and CDR2 as FQGNSA. After removal of 4 bases from V and 5 bases from J, the junction contained 8 bases not matched to a gene. This chain's CDR3 is CASSWLRGSNEQYF. CDR3 bases: TGTGCCAGCAGCTGGCTCAGGGGGTCCAACGAGCAGTACTTC.

This clonotype was seen a few times. The chain has TRBV4-1 and TRBJ2-3; D is tentatively TRBD1 or TRBD2 (6 bases each). V lost 0 bases and J lost 6, with 22 bases in between. The CDR3 contains 18 residues. Germline loops: CDR1 MGHRA, CDR2 YSYEKL. The CDR3: CASSQDKGGQTRVDTQYF. For the CDR3, the DNA is TGCGCCAGCAGCCAAGATAAGGGGGGCCAAACAAGAGTGGATACGCAGTATTTT.

The V gene is TRBV2, the J gene TRBJ1-5, with 7 bases fitting TRBD1. V was clipped by 6 bases and J by 3 bases; unmatched bases: 5. The CDR3 sequence is 14 residues long. CDR1 is SNHLY, CDR2 FYNNEI, per germline. CDR3 residues: CASRTGAHNQPQHF. CDR3 sequence (DNA): TGTGCCAGCAGAACAGGGGCACACAATCAGCCCCAGCATTTT. Variable domain in full (rest from reference TRBV2 and TRBJ1-5): EPEVTQTPSHQVTQMGQEVILRCVPISNHLYFYWYRQILGQKVEFLVSFYNNEISEKSEIFDDQFSVERPDGSNFTLKIRSTKLEDSAMYFCASRTGAHNQPQHFGDGTRLSIL.

The chain joins TRBV7-2 to TRBJ2-1, with 11 bases aligning to TRBD2. The germline V gene encodes CDR1 SGHTA and CDR2 FQGNSA. J lost 9 bases, V lost 7 bases, and 11 bases had no gene match. This CDR3 has 15 residues. The chain's CDR3 is CASTALAGALSEQFF. The CDR3 DNA reads as TGTGCCAGCACCGCACTAGCGGGAGCCCTCAGTGAGCAGTTCTTC.

This clonotype came up a few times. The rearrangement joins TRBV29-1 to TRBJ2-1; 7 nucleotides agree with TRBD2. Looked up from germline, CDR1 is SQVTM and CDR2 is ANQGSEA. The junction had 13 bases not matched to a gene; V was cut back by 8 bases and J by 6 bases. The CDR3 is made up of 14 amino acids. The CDR3 region has the DNA TGCAGCTCATACCCGGGAGGAATCGGCAATGAGCAGTTCTTC. Protein product: CSSYPGGIGNEQFF.

The V and J genes are TRBV20-1 and TRBJ2-7; D is uncertain. The germline V and J ends were trimmed by 3 bases and 3 bases, with 12 bases remaining between them. Germline V lookup: CDR1 DFQATT, CDR2 SNEGSKA (reference sequence). The CDR3 sequence is 13 residues long. CDR3 in amino acids: CSASQTSGYEQYF. CDR3 nucleotide sequence: TGCAGTGCTAGTCAGACCTCGGGCTACGAGCAGTACTTC.

About this clonotype itself: A much larger clone differs by one base, so this may be a read error. V is TRBV6-2 or TRBV6-3 and J is TRBJ2-7; TRBD2 agrees at 7 bases. The germline CDR1 and CDR2 sequences are MNHEY and SVGEGT. With V trimmed by 6 bases and J by 5 bases, 13 bases remained unmatched. This CDR3 comprises 15 residues. CDR3 region: CASSRSGGRSHEQYF. DNA of the CDR3: TGTGCCAGCAGCCGGTCGGGAGGAAGGTCCCACGAGCAGTACTTC.

About this clonotype: An end of the junction does not agree with germline; a read error may underlie this. The rearrangement links TRBV7-2 to TRBJ2-5; D might be TRBD2 (5 bases). CDR1 SGHTA and CDR2 FQGNSA come from the germline V gene. CDR3 length: 15 amino acids. This CDR3 is CAGSHDYSASYGQYF. Written as DNA, the CDR3 is TGTGCCGGCAGCCATGACTATAGCGCCTCCTACGGGCAGTACTTC.

This clonotype was recorded a few times. This chain connects TRBV24-1 to TRBJ2-3, with D uncertain. The V end lost 3 bases, the J end lost 0 bases, and 15 bases lay between the germline ends. The CDR3 has 17 residues. CDR1 and CDR2 from the germline V gene are KGHDR and SFDVKD. CDR3 amino acids: CATSDPSGASSTDTQYF. In nucleotides, the CDR3 is TGTGCCACCAGTGATCCTTCTGGAGCGTCTAGCACAGATACGCAGTATTTT.

This clonotype was counted a few times. The chain employs TRBV11-2 and TRBJ2-1; perhaps TRBD1 as D (6 bases). This CDR3 is built from 18 residues. Trimming shortened V by 0 bases and J by 7 bases, and 22 bases separated the two germline ends. Germline lookup yields CDR1 SGHAT and CDR2 FQNNGV. The CDR3: CASSLDQTGQGGFNEQFF. The CDR3 DNA is TGTGCCAGCAGCTTAGATCAAACAGGGCAGGGCGGTTTTAATGAGCAGTTCTTC. The whole variable domain, remainder taken from reference TRBV11-2 and TRBJ2-1, is EAGVAQSPRYKIIEKRQSVAFWCNPISGHATLYWYQQILGQGPKLLIQFQNNGVVDDSQLPKDRFSAERLKGVDSTLKIQPAKLEDSAVYLCASSLDQTGQGGFNEQFFGPGTRLTVL.

In this sample, this clonotype turned up a few times. This chain joins TRBV20-1 and TRBJ2-7; no clear D. Germline V gene data show CDR1 as DFQATT and CDR2 as SNEGSKA (reference sequence). The V gene lost 6 bases and the J gene lost 2 bases, with 17 bases spanning the gap. The CDR3 has 14 amino acids. The CDR3 nucleotides are TGCAGTGCCCAAATTCAGTTTTCCCCCTACGAGCAGTACTTC. Translating gives CSAQIQFSPYEQYF.

The CDR3 here is CASSVGLAETQYF. The CDR3 region has the DNA TGTGCCAGCAGCGTAGGCCTAGCGGAGACCCAGTACTTC. The V call is TRBV9, the J call TRBJ2-7; a weak D match, TRBD2 (6 bases). The DNA end lines up better with TRBJ2-5; the J call may be wrong. Germline V gene data show CDR1 as SGDLS and CDR2 as YYNGEE. The CDR3 consists of 13 residues.

The sample holds one count of this clonotype. The rearrangement joins TRBV7-2 to TRBJ1-5, with 10 bases aligning to TRBD1. CDR1 and CDR2 (germline): SGHTA, FQGNSA. Trimming cost V 3 bases and J 11 bases; bases outside gene matches: 10. There are 15 residues in the CDR3. CDR3 DNA sequence: TGTGCCAGCAGCTTTAGAGGGACAGGGGACATGACCCAGCATTTT. Amino acid sequence: CASSFRGTGDMTQHF.

This clonotype was seen once. The chain carries TRBV18 and TRBJ1-1, with D possibly TRBD1 on 6 matching bases. V shed 1 base and J shed 2 bases, with 14 bases lying between them. CDR1 and CDR2 (germline): KGHSH, LQKENI. The CDR3 consists of 16 residues. The CDR3 reads CASSPLRGRANTEAFF. In nucleotides, the CDR3 is TGTGCCAGCTCACCACTCAGGGGACGTGCAAACACTGAAGCTTTCTTT.

The sample holds many counts of this clonotype. This chain uses TRBV12-3 or TRBV12-4 with TRBJ2-4; 7 bases agree with TRBD1. CDR3 length: 18 amino acids. V gave up 1 base and J gave up 0 bases; unmatched junction bases: 9. The CDR3 coding sequence is TGTGCCAGCAGTTTAGTGCTTGGGGCAGGGGGAGCCAAAAACATTCAGTACTTC. It is translated as CASSLVLGAGGAKNIQYF.

The chain has TRBV27 and TRBJ2-1; TRBD1 aligns across 9 bases. The ends lost 5 bases at V and 5 bases at J; junction bases unmatched: 7. The CDR3 spans 15 residues. CDR1 MNHEY and CDR2 SMNVEV come from the germline V gene (reference sequence). The CDR3 region is CASSPRDRANNEQFF. Written as DNA, the CDR3 is TGTGCCAGCAGTCCCCGGGACAGGGCCAACAATGAGCAGTTCTTC.

Only a few counts were recorded for this clonotype. This sequence may be a read error, since a much larger clone differs from it by one base. This sequence joins TRBV20-1 and TRBJ2-6; D unresolved. The V end was cut by 0 bases, the J end by 1 base, with 10 bases between. Germline CDR1 is DFQATT and CDR2 is SNEGSKA (reference sequence). The CDR3 is 16 residues long. The DNA of the CDR3 is TGCAGTGCTAGAGATGGTGCAAGGTCTGGGGCCAACGTCCTGACTTTC. Protein product: CSARDGARSGANVLTF.

In this sample, this clonotype turned up many times. The chain has TRBV13 and TRBJ2-7; D possibly corresponds to TRBD2 (5 bases). V was cut by 5 bases and J by 1 base, with 15 bases left in between. This CDR3 region has 15 residues. From germline, CDR1 is PRHDT and CDR2 FYEKMQ (reference sequence). The CDR3 nucleotides read TGTGCCAGCAGCCAATCCACTAGGGCTTCCTACGAGCAGTACTTC. Translating it yields CASSQSTRASYEQYF.

This chain joins TRBV7-2 and TRBJ2-4; the match to TRBD2 covers 7 bases. Germline assignment: CDR1 SGHTA and CDR2 FQGNSA. The CDR3 is 16 residues long. Trimming took 1 base from V and 5 from J; bases not matched to a gene: 8. In DNA form, the CDR3 reads TGTGCCAGCAGCTTAGAGGGAGGGGCGGGAGAAAACATTCAGTACTTC. As protein: CASSLEGGAGENIQYF.

The chain carries TRBV29-1 and TRBJ2-3; no clear D gene. Germline CDR1 SQVTM, CDR2 ANQGSEA. The germline V and J ends were trimmed by 6 bases and 2 bases, with 12 bases remaining between them. There are 13 residues in the CDR3. For the CDR3, the DNA is TGCAGCGTACGTAAAAGGGTCACAGATACGCAGTATTTT. Encoded protein: CSVRKRVTDTQYF.

With regard to this clonotype: This sequence may be a read error, since a much larger clone differs from it by one base. The chain carries TRBV24-1 and TRBJ2-5; 7 bases map to TRBD2. This CDR3 is 15 amino acids long. The germline V gene has CDR1 KGHDR and CDR2 SFDVKD. V gave up 1 base and J gave up 11 bases; unmatched junction bases: 12. CDR3 loop: CATSDLGAGINEQYF. The CDR3 coding sequence is TGTGCCACCAGTGATTTAGGAGCGGGAATCAATGAGCAGTACTTC.

The table lists this clonotype with a few counts. V gene TRBV10-3 combines with J gene TRBJ2-1; 9 bases agree with TRBD2. There are 15 residues in the CDR3. Germline CDR1 reads ENHRY; CDR2 reads SYGVKD. Trimming at V came to 3 bases and at J to 9 bases, leaving 9 bases not matched to a gene. The CDR3 sequence: CAISDVVAGAGEQFF. CDR3 nucleotides: TGTGCCATCAGTGACGTAGTAGCGGGAGCAGGTGAGCAGTTCTTC.